Presented here are 27 T cell receptor beta chains from one specimen sequenced in a study of cytomegalovirus exposure and HLA in healthy donors. Amplification used 60 Vbeta primers and 13 Jbeta primers. TCRdb's table, derived via immunoSEQ multiplex PCR, lists solely in-frame clones and lacks some. In the table there are approximately 170,000 clones, over 70% of which are singletons. Sequenced material: PBMCs. These receptors were collected from a woman aged 18 to 35 in good health and CMV-seronegative.

The DNA of the CDR3 is TGTGCCAGCAGTTTATTGACGACTCTCATGAACACTGAAGCTTTCTTT. Its translation is CASSLLTTLMNTEAFF. V usage is TRBV28 and J usage is TRBJ1-1; D gene ambiguous. Germline V lookup: CDR1 MDHEN, CDR2 SYDVKM. Trimming took 1 base from V and 0 from J, leaving 12 bases between them. This CDR3 is built from 16 residues.

The genes are TRBV28 and TRBJ1-5; D is ambiguous. The CDR3 runs to 15 residues. The V gene's germline CDR1 is MDHEN and CDR2 SYDVKM. V lost 5 bases and J lost 0, with 11 bases in between. The CDR3 DNA reads TGTGCCAGCAGTCGCCCCGGCGGTAGCAATCAGCCCCAGCATTTT. This encodes CASSRPGGSNQPQHF.

The chain recombines TRBV19 with TRBJ2-1; 8 nucleotides line up with TRBD2. V dropped 5 bases and J dropped 9; count of bases not matched to a gene: 9. The CDR3 totals 14 residues. Germline CDR1 reads LNHDA; CDR2 reads SQIVND (reference sequence). The CDR3: CASSPGTRLGEQFF. The CDR3 DNA is TGTGCCAGTAGTCCGGGGACTAGACTCGGTGAGCAGTTCTTC.

CDR3 protein: CATSGGQGDNEKLFF. CDR3 nucleotide sequence: TGTGCCACCAGCGGGGGACAGGGGGATAATGAAAAACTGTTTTTT. The chain couples TRBV15 to TRBJ1-4; 11 nucleotides agree with TRBD1. The CDR3 sequence is 15 residues long. Germline V gene sequence: CDR1 LNHNV, CDR2 YYDKDF (reference sequence). J was trimmed by 4 bases and V by 5 bases; bases with no gene match: 3.

The chain has TRBV6-1 and TRBJ2-5; 14 nucleotides match TRBD2. Germline lookup yields CDR1 MNHNS and CDR2 SASEGT. V lost 4 bases, J lost 2 bases, and 12 bases stayed unmatched. The CDR3 loop spans 19 amino acids. The CDR3 DNA reads as TGTGCCAGCAGTGTTGCTCTAGTGGGACTAGCGGGGGTACAAGAGACCCAGTACTTC. Encoded protein: CASSVALVGLAGVQETQYF.

This clone was detected once. The chain employs TRBV9 and TRBJ2-5; no firm D call. CDR3 size: 13 residues. The germline V and J ends were trimmed by 2 bases and 5 bases, with 10 bases remaining between them. Germline V gene sequence: CDR1 SGDLS, CDR2 YYNGEE. The CDR3 DNA reads TGTGCCAGCAGCGTTTGGTCGGGTGAGACCCAGTACTTC. Its protein is CASSVWSGETQYF. Combining the CDR3 with reference TRBV9 and TRBJ2-5 gives the whole variable domain DSGVTQTPKHLITATGQRVTLRCSPRSGDLSVYWYQQSLDQGLQFLIQYYNGEERAKGNILERFSAQQFPDLHSELNLSSLELGDSALYFCASSVWSGETQYFGPGTRLLVL.

This clone occurred a few times. In nucleotides, the CDR3 is TGTGCCAGCAGTGAATTGGGCAGCTATCAGCCCCAGCATTTT. Translating it yields CASSELGSYQPQHF. This rearrangement joins TRBV6-1 to TRBJ1-5, with D unclear. Looked up from germline, CDR1 is MNHNS and CDR2 is SASEGT. V shed 2 bases and J shed 5 bases, with 10 bases lying between them. The CDR3 is 14 amino acids.

The rearrangement joins TRBV5-1 to TRBJ1-2; 10 bases line up with TRBD1. The CDR3 is 19 residues long. Germline trimming cut 4 bases from V and 1 base from J; bases unmatched to any gene: 16. The germline V gene encodes CDR1 SGHRS and CDR2 YFSETQ. DNA for the CDR3: TGCGCCAGCAGCCCGGGAGGTCGTGACAGGGGGCTCTTTAACTATGGCTACACCTTC. It specifies CASSPGGRDRGLFNYGYTF.

J is TRBJ1-5 and V is TRBV5-1; no definite D call. From germline, CDR1 is SGHRS and CDR2 YFSETQ. The CDR3 totals 13 residues. Trimming took 10 bases from V and 0 from J, leaving 11 bases between them. The CDR3 protein is CAPGQDSNQPQHF. CDR3 DNA sequence: TGCGCCCCTGGGCAGGATAGCAATCAGCCCCAGCATTTT.

The chain couples TRBV2 to TRBJ2-3; TRBD2 is a possible D gene (6 bases). This CDR3 comprises 13 residues. Looked up from germline, CDR1 is SNHLY and CDR2 is FYNNEI. V was trimmed by 11 bases and J by 4 bases, leaving 16 bases between them. The CDR3 DNA reads as TGTGCCGGAGGGACCGACGGGGCAGATACGCAGTATTTT. Amino acids: CAGGTDGADTQYF.

This clone was found once. CDR3 amino acids: CATWTGRTIYF. DNA for the CDR3: TGTGCCACGTGGACAGGCCGGACCATATATTTT. This chain connects TRBV4-2 to TRBJ1-3, with 7 nucleotides matching TRBD1. The CDR3 totals 11 residues. V was pared by 10 bases and J by 10 bases, with 7 bases of the junction left unmatched. In germline, CDR1 is LGHNA, CDR2 YNFKEQ.

In this sample, this clone turned up a few times. The chain joins TRBV4-1 to TRBJ2-2; 8 nucleotides agree with TRBD1. The germline CDR1 and CDR2 sequences are MGHRA and YSYEKL. Trimming took 1 base from V and 4 from J; bases not matched to a gene: 2. The CDR3 sequence is 15 residues long. The CDR3 DNA is TGCGCCAGCAGCCAAGCAGGGGGCTTCACCGGGGAGCTGTTTTTT. Protein product: CASSQAGGFTGELFF.

The sample holds a few counts of this clone. V and J are TRBV6-1 and TRBJ2-7; tentative D call: TRBD1 (5 bases). The CDR3 totals 16 residues. CDR1 and CDR2 (germline): MNHNS, SASEGT. The ends were cut back, 0 bases at V and 2 bases at J, with 14 bases in the middle. The CDR3 DNA reads TGTGCCAGCAGTGAAGCGGGGCTAGAGGATACCTACGAGCAGTACTTC. Translating it yields CASSEAGLEDTYEQYF.

CDR3 region: CASRNTGLSDTQYF. Written as DNA, the CDR3 is TGTGCCAGCAGGAACACCGGGTTGTCAGATACGCAGTATTTT. The chain recombines TRBV6-5 with TRBJ2-3; no clear D gene. The CDR3 extends over 14 amino acids. Trimming stripped 6 bases from V and 4 bases from J, with 14 bases between. Per germline, CDR1 MNHEY and CDR2 SVGAGI.

CDR3 in DNA: TGTGCCAGCAGCTTAGGGCAGAAAAACATTCAGTACTTC. Amino acid sequence: CASSLGQKNIQYF. The chain couples TRBV11-3 to TRBJ2-4; D is ambiguous. V lost 1 base and J 4 bases, leaving 5 bases between the germline ends. Germline CDR1 is SGHNT and CDR2 is YENEEA. The CDR3 spans 13 residues.

The rearrangement links TRBV7-6 to TRBJ1-1, with TRBD1 as a possible D gene (6 bases). The CDR3 is 13 residues long. Trimming took off 4 bases at V and 4 bases at J, with 10 bases between the two ends. CDR1 and CDR2 (germline): SGHVS, FNYEAQ. The CDR3 sequence: CASSSEQGTEAFF. In DNA form, the CDR3 reads TGTGCCAGCAGCTCAGAACAGGGCACTGAAGCTTTCTTT.

The chain has TRBV7-2 and TRBJ2-5; 7 bases are shared with TRBD1. Unmatched junction bases numbered 7, after V lost 5 bases and J lost 1 base. The CDR3 covers 15 residues. Per germline, CDR1 SGHTA and CDR2 FQGNSA. The CDR3 DNA reads as TGTGCCAGCAGCCCAGGGGGACGTACCCAAGAGACCCAGTACTTC. This gives the protein CASSPGGRTQETQYF.

The chain employs TRBV19 and TRBJ1-1, with D maybe TRBD1 (5 bases). This CDR3 is built from 14 residues. Germline-derived CDR1 and CDR2 are LNHDA and SQIVND (reference sequence). V was trimmed by 2 bases and J by 4 bases, leaving 11 bases between them. Here the CDR3 reads CASSIPGGSTEAFF. In DNA, the CDR3 is TGTGCCAGTAGTATACCGGGGGGGAGCACTGAAGCTTTCTTT. Variable domain in full (rest from reference TRBV19 and TRBJ1-1): DGGITQSPKYLFRKEGQNVTLSCEQNLNHDAMYWYRQDPGQGLRLIYYSQIVNDFQKGDIAEGYSVSREKKESFPLTVTSAQKNPTAFYLCASSIPGGSTEAFFGQGTRLTVV.

This clone appeared once. The chain uses TRBV28 and TRBJ2-3, with 12 bases identical to TRBD2. V dropped 5 bases and J dropped 5; count of bases not matched to a gene: 11. The CDR3 runs 17 residues. In germline, CDR1 is MDHEN, CDR2 SYDVKM. CDR3 in DNA: TGTGCCAGCAGTCGAAGCTATTCGGGACTAGCGGGAGATACGCAGTATTTT. Translation: CASSRSYSGLAGDTQYF.

CDR3: CASSPRTSGRNEQFF. The CDR3 nucleotides read TGTGCCAGCAGCCCCAGGACTAGCGGGAGAAATGAGCAGTTCTTC. The chain joins TRBV9 to TRBJ2-1; 13 positions match TRBD2. The germline V gene encodes CDR1 SGDLS and CDR2 YYNGEE. This CDR3 spans 15 amino acids. The V segment lost 4 bases and the J segment 7 bases; nucleotides outside the gene matches: 5.

The chain carries TRBV6-6 and TRBJ2-7; tentative D call: TRBD1 (6 bases). Germline CDR1 reads MNHNY; CDR2 reads SVGAGI (reference sequence). The CDR3 has 15 amino acids. Between the trimmed V and J ends, which lost 5 bases and 6 bases, there was a span of 20 bases. This CDR3 is CASSPGTKNGGEQYF. In DNA form, the CDR3 reads TGTGCCAGCAGTCCCGGGACAAAGAATGGGGGCGAGCAGTACTTC.

V usage is TRBV14 and J usage is TRBJ2-7; tentatively, D is TRBD2 (5 bases). In germline, CDR1 is SGHDN, CDR2 FVKESK. This CDR3 spans 15 amino acids. V shed 1 base and J shed 6 bases, with 16 bases lying between them. CDR3: CASSQVIGPGVEQYF. DNA for the CDR3: TGTGCCAGCAGCCAAGTTATAGGGCCCGGGGTCGAGCAGTACTTC. The variable domain in full, completed from reference TRBV14 and TRBJ2-7, reads EAGVTQFPSHSVIEKGQTVTLRCDPISGHDNLYWYRRVMGKEIKFLLHFVKESKQDESGMPNNRFLAERTGGTYSTLKVQPAELEDSGVYFCASSQVIGPGVEQYFGPGTRLTVT.

This rearrangement joins TRBV28 to TRBJ1-2, with D hard to call. The CDR3 has 12 amino acids. Looked up from germline, CDR1 is MDHEN and CDR2 is SYDVKM. V was shortened by 3 bases and J by 7 bases, with 9 bases between the two germline ends. The CDR3 sequence: CASSFFSSGYTF. The CDR3 nucleotides read TGTGCCAGCAGTTTTTTTTCTAGTGGCTACACCTTC.

This clone was seen just once. The rearrangement joins TRBV5-1 to TRBJ2-7, with TRBD1 matching 10 bases. The V gene's germline CDR1 is SGHRS and CDR2 YFSETQ. CDR3 size: 17 residues. J gave up 0 bases and V 2 bases, and 8 bases lay outside the gene matches. The chain's CDR3 is CASSLAPGQGISYEQYF. CDR3 coding DNA: TGCGCCAGCAGCTTAGCCCCGGGACAGGGGATCTCCTACGAGCAGTACTTC.

This clone has more than one count but fewer than ten. This chain joins TRBV5-1 and TRBJ1-2; possibly TRBD1 for D (6 bases). The V gene's germline CDR1 is SGHRS and CDR2 YFSETQ. V shed 2 bases and J shed 3 bases, with 17 bases lying between them. CDR3 size: 16 residues. The CDR3: CASSLPKEAGDYGYTF. CDR3 bases: TGCGCCAGCAGCTTACCTAAGGAGGCAGGGGACTATGGCTACACCTTC.

V usage is TRBV5-1 and J usage is TRBJ2-7, with 11 bases lining up with TRBD2. The V gene end was trimmed by 5 bases and the J gene end by 2 bases; junction bases not matched to a gene: 0. The length of the CDR3 is 13 residues. CDR1 is SGHRS, CDR2 YFSETQ, per germline. The CDR3 loop reads CASRLAGAYEQYF. DNA for the CDR3: TGCGCCAGCAGACTAGCGGGAGCCTACGAGCAGTACTTC. Complete variable domain (other parts from reference TRBV5-1 and TRBJ2-7): KAGVTQTPRYLIKTRGQQVTLSCSPISGHRSVSWYQQTPGQGLQFLFEYFSETQRNKGNFPGRFSGRQFSNSRSEMNVSTLELGDSALYLCASRLAGAYEQYFGPGTRLTVT.

The chain has TRBV2 and TRBJ2-3; possibly TRBD2 for D (5 bases). Trimming removed 11 bases at V and 0 bases at J, with 12 bases between. There are 13 residues in the CDR3. The V gene's germline CDR1 is SNHLY and CDR2 FYNNEI. The CDR3 sequence is CAGSRTSTDTQYF. The DNA of the CDR3 is TGTGCCGGTTCACGGACTAGCACAGATACGCAGTATTTT.